The next 11 T cell receptor beta chains were all read from a single sample in a study of T-cell reconstitution after alpha-beta-depleted transplantation in children. As it was prepared, the TCRbeta library received unique molecular identifiers. MiXCR, applied by TCRdb to the PCR reads, yields one record per CDR3 protein. The sample yields approximately 99,000 distinct CDR3 sequences, approximately 6.4% seen once. Sample: PBMCs, mostly from graft donor cells, taken 360 days after TCRalphabeta/CD19-depleted stem cell transplant. These receptors were obtained from a male patient between 2 and 15 years old who had a stem cell transplant for acute lymphoblastic leukemia, so the T cells may come from the graft donor.

V gene TRBV6-2 or TRBV6-3 combines with J gene TRBJ2-1; TRBD2 matches at 8 bases. The V gene end was trimmed by 5 bases and the J gene end by 7 bases; junction bases not matched to a gene: 10. Germline V CDR1 and CDR2: MNHEY, SVGEGT. CDR3 length: 15 residues. The CDR3 region is CASSRTSWRNNEQFF. Written as DNA, the CDR3 is TGTGCCAGCAGTCGGACTAGCTGGAGGAATAATGAGCAGTTCTTC.

This clonotype was found a few times. The rearrangement joins TRBV5-4 to TRBJ2-4, with 7 bases aligning to TRBD1. The CDR3 contains 15 residues. The V segment lost 1 base and the J segment 0 bases; nucleotides outside the gene matches: 1. Germline V CDR1 and CDR2: SGHNT, YYREEE (reference sequence). In DNA, the CDR3 is TGTGCCAGCAGCTTGTCAGGGGGAGCCAAAAACATTCAGTACTTC. It specifies CASSLSGGAKNIQYF.

J is TRBJ2-5 and V is TRBV13; 9 bases fit TRBD1. V was pared by 0 bases and J by 5 bases, with 4 bases of the junction left unmatched. The germline V gene has CDR1 PRHDT and CDR2 FYEKMQ (reference sequence). This CDR3 has 15 amino acids. In DNA form, the CDR3 reads TGTGCCAGCAGCTTAGGACAGGGGGCGCCTGAGACCCAGTACTTC. This translates into CASSLGQGAPETQYF.

This clonotype was seen at least ten times. V and J are TRBV7-8 and TRBJ2-7; D remains ambiguous. CDR3 length: 16 residues. Germline V gene sequence: CDR1 SGHVS, CDR2 FQNEAQ. Trimming removed 1 base at V and 1 base at J, with 14 bases between. The CDR3 spells CASSLGPPPYSYEQYF. As DNA, the CDR3 is TGTGCCAGCAGCTTAGGGCCCCCACCTTATTCCTACGAGCAGTACTTC.

The rearrangement joins TRBV12-5 to TRBJ1-1, with TRBD1 matching 7 bases. From germline, CDR1 is LGHNT and CDR2 FRNRAP. V shed 1 base and J 0 bases; nucleotides not matched to a gene: 2. The CDR3 length is 15 residues. CDR3 DNA: TGTGCTAGTGGTTTGGGTGGGACAGTGAACACTGAAGCTTTCTTT. This sequence encodes CASGLGGTVNTEAFF.

This chain uses TRBV27 with TRBJ2-7, with 8 bases identical to TRBD2. This CDR3 is built from 15 residues. Per the germline V gene, CDR1 is MNHEY and CDR2 is SMNVEV (reference sequence). Unmatched junction bases numbered 5, after V lost 2 bases and J lost 2 bases. This chain's CDR3 is CASSLRKLAAYEQYF. DNA for the CDR3: TGTGCCAGCAGTTTACGTAAACTAGCGGCCTACGAGCAGTACTTC.

This clonotype was recorded a few times. This rearrangement joins TRBV7-9 to TRBJ2-7; 9 bases are a match to TRBD2. Per the germline V gene, CDR1 is SEHNR and CDR2 is FQNEAQ (reference sequence). The V and J ends lost 5 bases and 5 bases, in that order; junction bases with no gene match: 4. The CDR3 has 13 amino acids. The CDR3 sequence is CASSPGLAHEQYF. The CDR3 DNA reads as TGTGCCAGCAGCCCGGGACTAGCCCACGAGCAGTACTTC.

This clonotype was seen a few times. The J gene is TRBJ2-1, the V gene TRBV7-9; 10 bases fit TRBD2. In germline, CDR1 is SEHNR, CDR2 FQNEAQ (reference sequence). The V and J ends lost 3 bases and 6 bases, in that order; junction bases with no gene match: 2. The CDR3 is made up of 14 amino acids. CDR3 sequence (DNA): TGTGCCAGCAGCTTGGCTAGCGGGAGCAATGAGCAGTTCTTC. It encodes CASSLASGSNEQFF.

This clonotype was found many times. The chain couples TRBV4-3 to TRBJ1-1, with 12 bases aligning to TRBD1. Looked up from germline, CDR1 is LGHNA and CDR2 is YSLEER. This CDR3 is 18 amino acids long. V lost 0 bases, J lost 1 base, and 6 bases stayed unmatched. The CDR3: CASSQDWDRGPTNTEAFF. Here the CDR3 DNA reads TGCGCCAGCAGCCAAGATTGGGACAGGGGGCCTACGAACACTGAAGCTTTCTTT.

Concerning this clonotype: A much larger clone differs from this one at a single base, so this may be a read error. For the CDR3, the DNA is TGCTCCAGCAGCCGCCACACTGGGAACACTGAAGCTTTCTTT. This sequence encodes CSSSRHTGNTEAFF. The genes are TRBV4-3 and TRBJ1-1; no clear D. Germline values: CDR1 LGHNA, CDR2 YSLEER. This CDR3 region has 14 residues.

The CDR3 loop is CASSDSTDIMNTEAFF. In nucleotides, the CDR3 is TGTGCCAGCAGTGACTCGACAGACATCATGAACACTGAAGCTTTCTTT. The chain combines TRBV6-4 with TRBJ1-1; tentatively, D is TRBD1 (5 bases). CDR1 and CDR2 from the germline V gene are MRHNA and SNTAGT. V gave up 0 bases and J gave up 0 bases, with 11 bases separating them. The CDR3 contains 16 residues.